This TCR beta chain was identified during a study of neurological immune-mediated disorders. Study-level results: Subjects shared no identical expanded-clone CDR3 amino acid sequences, suggesting private TCR-beta repertoires in all groups. HTLV-1-associated myelopathy had the most TCR clonal expansion, while multiple sclerosis had the least, a level that fell below healthy controls.

Each TCR transcript was tagged with a 10-nucleotide random UMI during 5'RACE. TCRdb re-called the 5' RACE reads through MiXCR, storing one row per CDR3 protein. Of about 30,000 distinct CDR3 sequences in the sample, about an eighth were seen once. The controls, all healthy individuals, were blood bank volunteers in Maryland, USA. The CDR3 is made up of 16 amino acids. V lost 3 bases to trimming and J lost 0 bases, with 13 bases between them. Germline values: CDR1 SGDLS, CDR2 YYNGEE. This clonotype was seen at least ten times. The antigen is unknown. The TCR comes from a woman aged 55-69 years in good health. The chain carries TRBV9 and TRBJ2-1, with D perhaps TRBD1 (6 bases). The source material was PBMCs. CDR3 DNA sequence: TGTGCCAGCAGCGACACAGGGTTGGGCTCCTACAATGAGCAGTTCTTC. This codes for CASSDTGLGSYNEQFF.